This T cell receptor beta chain was recovered during a study of blood T cell repertoires in COVID-19. The age range of participants was about 18 to 95 years, with residence in about two dozen US areas. This CDR3 has 17 amino acids. V was cut by 7 bases and J by 4 bases, with 20 bases left in between. Germline-derived CDR1 and CDR2 are LGHDT and YNNKEL (reference sequence). Libraries were prepared by immunoSEQ multiplex PCR; TCRdb keeps only in-frame clonotypes and omits some of them. Among 300,000 to 350,000 clones listed, roughly 86% were seen once. Sequenced material: PBMCs or T cells enriched from blood (not recorded which). The chain links TRBV3-1 (or the pseudogene TRBV3-2) to TRBJ1-6; D unresolved. This TCR derives from a woman aged 25-40 years who had been exposed to COVID-19. The CDR3 is CASTTPRPESYNSPLHF. In DNA, the CDR3 is TGTGCCAGCACCACGCCTAGACCGGAGTCATATAATTCACCCCTCCACTTT.